This T cell receptor beta chain was retrieved from a study of identical twins. V shed 5 bases, J shed 15 bases, and the junction held 7 bases outside the gene matches. The CDR3 is 13 amino acids. This clonotype was detected a few times. Using its own MiXCR run on the 5' RACE reads, TCRdb lists one record per CDR3 protein. The table lists about 790,000 distinct CDR3 sequences, 15% to 20% of them singletons. The sample was also reused in another study, on T cells expressing NK-cell markers. That source reports: It is unclear if expanded NKG2C-expressing clones target HCMV antigens.

Sequenced sample: PBMCs. The V call is TRBV12-3 or TRBV12-4, the J call TRBJ2-1, with 13 nucleotides matching TRBD2. This receptor was obtained from a woman aged 18-29 years in good health. The CDR3 reads CASSGTSGIDLFF. The CDR3 DNA is TGTGCCAGCAGTGGGACTAGCGGGATCGATCTGTTCTTC.